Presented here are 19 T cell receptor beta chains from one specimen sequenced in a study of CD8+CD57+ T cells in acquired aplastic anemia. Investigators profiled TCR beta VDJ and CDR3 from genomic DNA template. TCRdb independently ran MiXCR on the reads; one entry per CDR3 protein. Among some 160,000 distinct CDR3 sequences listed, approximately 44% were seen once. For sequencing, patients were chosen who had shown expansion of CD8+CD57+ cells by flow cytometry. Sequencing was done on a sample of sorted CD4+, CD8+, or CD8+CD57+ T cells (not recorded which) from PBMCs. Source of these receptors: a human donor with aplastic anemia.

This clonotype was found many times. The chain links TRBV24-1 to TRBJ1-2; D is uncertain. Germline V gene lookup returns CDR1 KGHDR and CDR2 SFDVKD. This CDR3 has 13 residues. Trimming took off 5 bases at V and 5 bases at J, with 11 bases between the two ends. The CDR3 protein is CATSAPLGYGYTF. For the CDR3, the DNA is TGTGCCACCAGTGCCCCTTTAGGTTATGGCTACACCTTC.

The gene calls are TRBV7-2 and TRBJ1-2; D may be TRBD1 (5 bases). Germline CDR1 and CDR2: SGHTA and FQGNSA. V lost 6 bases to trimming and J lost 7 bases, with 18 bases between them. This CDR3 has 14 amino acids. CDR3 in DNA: TGTGCCAGCAGGCTCAACAGCAGGGAGGGTGGCTACACCTTC. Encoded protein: CASRLNSREGGYTF.

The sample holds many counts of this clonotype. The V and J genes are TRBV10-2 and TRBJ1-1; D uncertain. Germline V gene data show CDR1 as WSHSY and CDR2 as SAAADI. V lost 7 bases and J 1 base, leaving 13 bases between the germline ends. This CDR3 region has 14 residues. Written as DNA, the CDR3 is TGCGCCAGCATTGTCGAAGTTGGGAACACTGAAGCTTTCTTT. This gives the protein CASIVEVGNTEAFF.

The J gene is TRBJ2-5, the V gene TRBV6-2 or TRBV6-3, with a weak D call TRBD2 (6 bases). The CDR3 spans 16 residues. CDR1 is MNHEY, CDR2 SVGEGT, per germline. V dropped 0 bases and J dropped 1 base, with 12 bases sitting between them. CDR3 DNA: TGTGCCAGCAGTTACTCGGTTTCGGGGGTCCAAGAGACCCAGTACTTC. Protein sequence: CASSYSVSGVQETQYF.

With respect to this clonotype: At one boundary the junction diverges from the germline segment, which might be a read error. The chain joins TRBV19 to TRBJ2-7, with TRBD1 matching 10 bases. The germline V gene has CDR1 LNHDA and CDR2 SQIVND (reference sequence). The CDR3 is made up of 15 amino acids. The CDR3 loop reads CTSSPTSGQGKEQYF. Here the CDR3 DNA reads TGTACCAGCAGCCCAACTTCGGGACAGGGGAAAGAGCAGTACTTC.

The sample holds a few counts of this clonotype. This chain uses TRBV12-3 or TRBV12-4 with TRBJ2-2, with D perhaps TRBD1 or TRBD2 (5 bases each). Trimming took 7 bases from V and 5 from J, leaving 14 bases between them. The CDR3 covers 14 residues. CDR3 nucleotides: TGTGCCAGCACCCAGAGAGGGGTTACCGGGGAGCTGTTTTTT. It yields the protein CASTQRGVTGELFF.

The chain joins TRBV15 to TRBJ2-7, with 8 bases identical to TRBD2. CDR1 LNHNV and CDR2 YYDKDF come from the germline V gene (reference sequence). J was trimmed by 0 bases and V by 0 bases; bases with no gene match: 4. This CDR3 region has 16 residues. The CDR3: CATSRDDSGDSYEQYF. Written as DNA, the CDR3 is TGTGCCACCAGCAGAGATGATAGCGGGGACTCCTACGAGCAGTACTTC.

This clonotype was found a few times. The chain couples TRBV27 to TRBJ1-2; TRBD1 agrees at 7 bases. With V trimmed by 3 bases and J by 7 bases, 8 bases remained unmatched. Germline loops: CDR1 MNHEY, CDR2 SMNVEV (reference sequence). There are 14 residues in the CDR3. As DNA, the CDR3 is TGTGCCAGCAGTTTGGGAGGGGGCTGGGGTGGCTACACCTTC. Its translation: CASSLGGGWGGYTF.

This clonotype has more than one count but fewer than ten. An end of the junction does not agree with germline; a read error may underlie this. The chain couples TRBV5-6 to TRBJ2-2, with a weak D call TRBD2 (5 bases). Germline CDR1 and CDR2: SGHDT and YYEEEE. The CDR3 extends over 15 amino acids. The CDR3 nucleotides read TGTGCCAGCAGCTTTGTTTCTACCACCCCCGGGGAGCTGTCTTTT. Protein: CASSFVSTTPGELSF.

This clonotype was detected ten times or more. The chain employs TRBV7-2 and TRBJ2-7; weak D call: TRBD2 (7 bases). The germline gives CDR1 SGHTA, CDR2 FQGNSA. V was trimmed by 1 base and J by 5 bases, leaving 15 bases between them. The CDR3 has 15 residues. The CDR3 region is CASSLVAGALNEQYF. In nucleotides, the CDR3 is TGTGCCAGCAGCTTAGTTGCGGGGGCCTTAAACGAGCAGTACTTC.

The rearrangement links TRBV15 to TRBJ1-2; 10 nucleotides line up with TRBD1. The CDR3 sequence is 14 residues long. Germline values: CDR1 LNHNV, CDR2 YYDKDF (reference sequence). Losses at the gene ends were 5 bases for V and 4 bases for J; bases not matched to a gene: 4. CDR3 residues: CATSRQGATYGYTF. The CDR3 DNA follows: TGTGCCACCAGCCGACAGGGGGCGACCTATGGCTACACCTTC.

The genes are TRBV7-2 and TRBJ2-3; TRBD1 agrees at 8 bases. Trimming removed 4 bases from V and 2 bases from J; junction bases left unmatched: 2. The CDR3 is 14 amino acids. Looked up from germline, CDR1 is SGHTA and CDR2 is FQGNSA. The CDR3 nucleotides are TGTGCCAGCAGCTCGACAGGGGCCACAGATACGCAGTATTTT. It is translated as CASSSTGATDTQYF.

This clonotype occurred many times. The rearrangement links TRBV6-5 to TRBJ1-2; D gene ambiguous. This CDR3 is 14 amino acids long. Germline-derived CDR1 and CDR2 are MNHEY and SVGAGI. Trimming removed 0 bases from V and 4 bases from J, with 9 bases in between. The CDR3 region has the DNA TGTGCCAGCAGTTACTCGCGAAAAAGCTATGGCTACACCTTC. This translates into CASSYSRKSYGYTF.

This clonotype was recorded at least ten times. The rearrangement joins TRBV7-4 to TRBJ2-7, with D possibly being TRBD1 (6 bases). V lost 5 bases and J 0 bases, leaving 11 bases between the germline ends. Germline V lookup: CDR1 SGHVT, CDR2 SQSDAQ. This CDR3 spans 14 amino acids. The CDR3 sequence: CASSHWTDSYEQYF. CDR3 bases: TGTGCCAGCAGCCACTGGACAGACTCCTACGAGCAGTACTTC.

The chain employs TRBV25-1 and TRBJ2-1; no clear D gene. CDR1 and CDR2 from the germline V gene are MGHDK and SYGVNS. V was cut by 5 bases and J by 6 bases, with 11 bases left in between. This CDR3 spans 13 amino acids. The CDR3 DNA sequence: TGTGCCAGCAGTCCCCCTACCCCCAATGAGCAGTTCTTC. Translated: CASSPPTPNEQFF.

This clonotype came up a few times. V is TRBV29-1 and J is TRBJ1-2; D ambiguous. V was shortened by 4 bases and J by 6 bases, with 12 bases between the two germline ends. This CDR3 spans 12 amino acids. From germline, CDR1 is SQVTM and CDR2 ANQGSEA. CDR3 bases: TGCAGCGTTGGATGGGGATCTAATGGCTACACCTTC. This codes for CSVGWGSNGYTF.

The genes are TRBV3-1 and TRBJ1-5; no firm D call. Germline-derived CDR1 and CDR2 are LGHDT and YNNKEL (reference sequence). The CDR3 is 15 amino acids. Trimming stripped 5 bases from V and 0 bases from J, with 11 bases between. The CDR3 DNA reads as TGTGCCAGCAGCTCAACGGTGAATAGCAATCAGCCCCAGCATTTT. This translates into CASSSTVNSNQPQHF.

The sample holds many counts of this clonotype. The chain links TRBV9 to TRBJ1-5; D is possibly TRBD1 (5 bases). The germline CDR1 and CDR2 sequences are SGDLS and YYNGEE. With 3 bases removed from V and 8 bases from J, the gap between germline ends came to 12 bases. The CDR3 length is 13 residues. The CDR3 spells CASSAGEREPQHF. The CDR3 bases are TGTGCCAGCAGCGCGGGGGAGCGGGAGCCCCAGCATTTT.

The CDR3 DNA sequence: TGTGCCAGCAGCTTAGAGGGAAATGGCTACACCTTC. Its protein is CASSLEGNGYTF. V usage is TRBV7-3 and J usage is TRBJ1-2, with no clear D. The germline CDR1 and CDR2 sequences are SGHTA and FQGTGA. The CDR3 is made up of 12 amino acids. The germline V and J ends were trimmed by 2 bases and 6 bases, with 7 bases remaining between them.